The T cell receptor (beta chain) under discussion was sequenced for a study of regulatory T cells in long-lasting Graves disease (dated by TCRdb to the early 2020s). Background on the whole study: In the newly diagnosed Graves' disease group, patients had been taking antithyroid drugs for less than 3 months. This study used TCR sequencing and RNA sequencing of peripheral blood to compare persistent Graves' disease patients against newly diagnosed Graves' disease patients. The study was registered as a clinical trial and conducted in China. A total of around 35 samples were covered by TCR sequencing, comprising approximately 13 persistent and some 20 newly diagnosed Graves' disease patients.

The time point label for this specimen denotes: newly diagnosed GD, antithyroid drugs for less than 3 months. RNA was extracted from PBMCs in TRIzol for both TCR sequencing and RNA sequencing. Graves' disease was diagnosed according to American Thyroid Association guidelines. Patients were recruited from an endocrinology department in Xi'an, China. Each patient gave about 9.1 milliliters of peripheral blood, collected in an EDTA anticoagulant tube. Ficoll Paque Plus density gradient separation was used to isolate PBMCs, and no further T cell sorting was performed. An Agilent 2100 Bioanalyzer and agarose gel were used to check RNA quality, while a NanoDrop 2000 measured RNA concentration. In regard to this clonotype: No cognate antigen has been identified for it. A much larger clone is a single base away; this may be a read error.

The CDR3 goes from the cysteine to the phenylalanine over 14 residues. CDR3 DNA only is kept here, 42 bases in frame from base 1. Taken from the germline V gene, the CDR1 and CDR2 loops are SNHLY and FYNNEI. At the junction V is shortened by 7 bases and J by 13 bases; bases outside the gene matches: 13. The method was multiplex PCR. The sequencing machine was an Illumina HiSeq 4000. CDR3 regions were amplified by Arm-PCR with iRepertoire HTBI primers to construct TCR beta libraries. Gel purification was performed on PCR products prior to sequencing. As for the authors' bioinformatics: Across samples, fewer than 70 TRBV and 13 to 15 TRBJ segments were identified and used for gene usage analysis of CDR3 amino acid clonotypes. Filtered high-quality paired reads were merged into contigs using COPE and FqMerger. BLAST was used to align contigs to IMGT TRBV, TRBD and TRBJ reference genes, and CDR3 was defined according to IMGT. Highly expanded clones were defined as clonotypes with a frequency above 0.1%. Shannon entropy served as the measure of repertoire diversity, while the Gini coefficient captured V-J evenness. Clonotypes shared by more than one individual were considered public. TCRdb cleaned the public reads at Q25 with fastp, built clones with MiXCR and kept in-frame beta chains. Rows merge per CDR3 protein into single entries with the most common DNA and genes. What appears here as the V and J calls and clone size reflects TCRdb's work, not the paper's. Within this sample are roughly 420,000 distinct CDR3 sequences, with around 17% of them counted one time only. The top ten hold around 23% of the sample.

The paper's findings and limits, for the study overall: The small sample size was acknowledged by the authors as a limitation that may reduce accuracy. Compared with newly diagnosed patients, patients with persistent Graves' disease had lower TCR Shannon entropy and fewer highly expanded clones, which suggests clonal expansion. More public clonotypes were shared among persistent patients (under 3,000) than among newly diagnosed patients (over 900). Only peripheral blood was studied, because thyroid tissue, the primary lesion, was inaccessible. TRBV28, TRBJ1-2 and TRBJ2-5 were preferentially used in persistent disease, while TRBV20-1 and TRBJ2-1 were favored in newly diagnosed disease. Sequencing and analysis were limited to the TCR beta chain.

The data were also submitted as part of a second study, on T cells in Graves' hyperthyroidism and ophthalmopathy. The second study reports: Stable Graves' hyperthyroidism was defined as the absence of progression to ophthalmopathy over 18 months of follow-up. Hyperthyroidism patients were newly diagnosed, had a disease duration of under 2 months, and were aged 18 to 65 years. The study excluded patients with uncontrolled infections, other autoimmune diseases, pregnancy or lactation. Diagnoses were established on the basis of clinical symptoms, serum thyroxine and TRAb, thyroid ultrasound, and orbital computed tomography. The first round of RT-PCR for the TCR CDR3 was performed with the HTBI primer set and the Qiagen OneStep RT-PCR kit. Most expanded thyroid clonotypes (frequency above 0.001) were also detected in blood, a finding suggesting that blood repertoires may reflect thyroid immune responses. Ophthalmopathy was separated from stable hyperthyroidism by a 13 V-J signature model, with about 86% sensitivity and roughly 81% specificity obtained in cross-validation and 80%/75% obtained in testing. In validation, the model predicted progression to ophthalmopathy a median of roughly 6.5 months before onset, with over 55% sensitivity and 72.22% specificity. To identify TCR V-J signatures that set the groups apart, the researchers used a discovery cohort of 95 to 100 patients, made up of under 45 with Graves' ophthalmopathy and about 59 with stable Graves' hyperthyroidism. Prospective prediction of ophthalmopathy was tested in an independent validation cohort of fewer than 20 hyperthyroidism patients and around 16 patients who later progressed to ophthalmopathy. The 80 to 100 discovery patients were randomly divided into training and test sets at a 7:3 ratio. In more than 5 Graves' hyperthyroidism patients, the study also compared T-cell repertoires from thyroid tissue with T-cell repertoires from blood. Following sampling, methimazole starting at 30 mg daily was given to hyperthyroidism patients, and high-dose intravenous methylprednisolone was given to ophthalmopathy patients. Libraries were constructed in a second round of multiplex PCR, after which size selection and purification were carried out. The libraries were sequenced on an Illumina HiSeq2000 using paired-end 100 bp reads. SOAPnuke was used to process the raw data, removing reads that contained adapters or uncalled bases, had a mean Phred below 15, or lacked an exact match to the constant primer or identifier. High-quality paired reads were merged with COPE v1.2.5, and unique nucleotide sequences were defined as clonotypes. MiTCR v1.1 was used to align clonotypes to the IMGT TRBV, TRBD and TRBJ reference segments. The analysis included only V-J combinations with a frequency above 0.0001, which together covered approximately 99% of the repertoires. A TCS score was defined as the ratio of F50 (clonal expansion) to E x V (chaos), with BLOSUM62-based TCRdist applied between CDR3 peptides within each V-J. Welch's t-statistics and random forest reduced fewer than 550 V-J features to roughly 13, which were used in a naive Bayes classifier (R e1071). Sample size was not statistically predetermined, and blinding of investigators to group allocation was not performed. According to the paper, TCR Vbeta CDR3 sequencing was carried out on 135 peripheral blood samples, which came from under 50 ophthalmopathy, roughly 75 hyperthyroidism and approximately 17 progressor patients.

This specimen consisted of peripheral blood mononuclear cells (PBMCs), obtained at new diagnosis, from a patient treated with antithyroid drugs. This TCR derives from a young woman with Graves disease. Donor details come from another sample of the same person, matched by shared clones. Recombination joined TRBV2 with TRBJ2-4; a stretch of 10 junction bases matches TRBD2. The CDR3 has the sequence CASKGLAGAAEQYF. The DNA is TGTGCCAGCAAAGGGCTAGCGGGAGCGGCTGAGCAGTACTTC. Beyond the CDR3, the reference TRBV2 and TRBJ2-4 genes provide the residues; the full variable domain reads: EPEVTQTPSHQVTQMGQEVILRCVPISNHLYFYWYRQILGQKVEFLVSFYNNEISEKSEIFDDQFSVERPDGSNFTLKIRSTKLEDSAMYFCASKGLAGAAEQYFGAGTRLSVL.